Presented here are 30 T cell receptor beta chains from one specimen sequenced in a study of CD8 T cells in ankylosing spondylitis. Overall study findings and caveats: Among TCR beta sequences, a motif of several highly homologous variants appeared characteristic of ankylosing spondylitis blood.

TCRdb reprocessed the 5' RACE reads with MiXCR, giving one entry per CDR3 protein. Of fewer than 650,000 distinct CDR3 sequences in the sample, 12% were seen once. For these TCRs, the target antigens are not known. The sample taken for sequencing was blood, either unsorted or a sorted T cell fraction (not recorded which). The source is a male donor with ankylosing spondylitis.

This clonotype was seen only a few times. The gene calls are TRBV18 and TRBJ1-4, with 7 bases that match TRBD1. This CDR3 is 14 amino acids long. CDR1 is KGHSH, CDR2 LQKENI, per germline. The junction had 0 bases not matched to a gene; V was cut back by 0 bases and J by 5 bases. Written as DNA, the CDR3 is TGTGCCAGCTCACCACCGGGACAGAATGAAAAACTGTTTTTT. It is translated as CASSPPGQNEKLFF.

This clonotype was found a few times. The chain recombines TRBV10-3 with TRBJ1-4; D unresolved. The CDR3 is 14 amino acids. The V gene lost 3 bases and the J gene lost 3 bases, with 8 bases spanning the gap. CDR1 is ENHRY and CDR2 is SYGVKD in the germline V gene. The CDR3 nucleotides are TGTGCCATCAGTGACTCGGTAGCTAATGAAAAACTGTTTTTT. Its protein is CAISDSVANEKLFF.

A few counts support this clonotype. The rearrangement links TRBV5-6 to TRBJ2-1, with D possibly matching TRBD1 (7 bases). This CDR3 spans 15 amino acids. Germline values: CDR1 SGHDT, CDR2 YYEEEE. V gave up 3 bases and J gave up 5 bases, with 15 bases separating them. CDR3 DNA sequence: TGTGCCAGCAGCTCTACAGGGGACTGGGACAATGAGCAGTTCTTC. As protein: CASSSTGDWDNEQFF.

This clonotype came up many times. This rearrangement joins TRBV20-1 to TRBJ2-3; 9 nucleotides align to TRBD2. Unmatched junction bases numbered 2, after V lost 5 bases and J lost 2 bases. Germline V gene data show CDR1 as DFQATT and CDR2 as SNEGSKA (reference sequence). There are 13 residues in the CDR3. The CDR3 loop is CSAPGLATDTQYF. CDR3 nucleotide sequence: TGCAGTGCTCCGGGACTAGCCACAGATACGCAGTATTTT.

This chain links TRBV10-3 with TRBJ1-1; 7 bases are shared with TRBD1. V shed 0 bases, J shed 5 bases, and the junction held 6 bases outside the gene matches. The CDR3 is 15 residues long. The germline V gene has CDR1 ENHRY and CDR2 SYGVKD. CDR3 residues: CAISESNRGGTEAFF. CDR3 nucleotides: TGTGCCATCAGTGAGTCGAACAGGGGCGGGACTGAAGCTTTCTTT.

The V and J genes are TRBV5-5 and TRBJ1-1, with D possibly TRBD1 on 5 matching bases. V gave up 6 bases and J gave up 2 bases, with 17 bases separating them. The CDR3 totals 15 residues. Germline lookup yields CDR1 SGHKS and CDR2 YYEKEE (reference sequence). As DNA, the CDR3 is TGTGCCAGCATAGGGACCCTGACAGTTAACACTGAAGCTTTCTTT. It encodes CASIGTLTVNTEAFF.

This clonotype appeared a few times. This chain uses TRBV4-1 with TRBJ1-1, with TRBD1 identical over 11 bases. Germline V gene data show CDR1 as MGHRA and CDR2 as YSYEKL. The CDR3 spans 16 residues. The trim removed 0 bases at V and 10 bases at J, leaving 10 bases unmatched. CDR3 in DNA: TGCGCCAGCAGCCAAGAGCCACGGACAGGGGGCGGCGGAGCTTTCTTT. Translation: CASSQEPRTGGGGAFF.

The chain has TRBV7-9 and TRBJ2-7; D unresolved. The CDR3 has 14 amino acids. Trimming left V 3 bases short and J 6 bases short, with 15 bases between. In germline, CDR1 is SEHNR, CDR2 FQNEAQ (reference sequence). CDR3 DNA sequence: TGTGCCAGCAGCTTGTACGAAGGGAAAGGCGAGCAGTACGTC. Translation: CASSLYEGKGEQYV.

This clonotype showed up many times. V usage is TRBV5-1 and J usage is TRBJ2-7, with 8 bases lining up with TRBD2. This CDR3 region has 14 residues. Trimming cost V 2 bases and J 0 bases; bases outside gene matches: 1. Germline V gene data show CDR1 as SGHRS and CDR2 as YFSETQ. The CDR3 sequence is CASSLTSGSYEQYF. The CDR3 DNA sequence: TGCGCCAGCAGCTTAACTAGCGGCTCCTACGAGCAGTACTTC.

This clonotype was picked up a small number of times. The chain uses TRBV4-2 and TRBJ2-3; no firm D call. In germline, CDR1 is LGHNA, CDR2 YNFKEQ. This CDR3 comprises 17 residues. With 0 bases removed from V and 2 bases from J, the gap between germline ends came to 15 bases. The CDR3 spells CASSQDGLPRLTDTQYF. The CDR3 nucleotides are TGTGCCAGCAGCCAAGATGGGCTCCCGCGCCTCACAGATACGCAGTATTTT.

This clonotype occurred a few times. The chain is built from TRBV19 and TRBJ2-3; possible D gene TRBD1, 5 bases. V lost 5 bases and J lost 5, with 14 bases in between. The CDR3 length is 14 residues. Germline CDR1 reads LNHDA; CDR2 reads SQIVND (reference sequence). CDR3 DNA sequence: TGTGCCAGTAGTCCGCGTCACAGGAGAGATACGCAGTATTTT. This translates into CASSPRHRRDTQYF.

This clonotype was seen more than once but under ten times. The chain has TRBV12-5 and TRBJ2-5; TRBD1 matches at 8 bases. In germline, CDR1 is LGHNT, CDR2 FRNRAP. V lost 4 bases to trimming and J lost 2 bases; unmatched junction nucleotides: 0. The CDR3 covers 13 residues. The CDR3 DNA sequence: TGTGCTAGTGGTTGGACAGGGCAAGAGACCCAGTACTTC. Translation gives CASGWTGQETQYF.

This clonotype was seen more than once but under ten times. The chain uses TRBV11-2 and TRBJ2-5; TRBD1 might be the D (6 bases). The CDR3 length is 17 residues. CDR1 and CDR2 from the germline V gene are SGHAT and FQNNGV. V lost 0 bases to trimming and J lost 2 bases, with 16 bases between them. The CDR3 nucleotides read TGTGCCAGCAGCTTAGATTGGGCGAAGGGACAACAAGAGACCCAGTACTTC. Its translation: CASSLDWAKGQQETQYF.

The J gene is TRBJ2-7, the V gene TRBV20-1; TRBD2 agrees at 8 bases. V trimming: 6 bases; J trimming: 5 bases; junction bases outside the gene matches: 9. The CDR3 length is 13 residues. Germline assignment: CDR1 DFQATT and CDR2 SNEGSKA (reference sequence). The CDR3 reads CSAQPGLGHEQYF. The DNA for the CDR3 is TGCAGTGCCCAACCGGGACTAGGTCACGAGCAGTACTTC.

This clonotype has at least ten counts. The genes are TRBV3-1 and TRBJ1-2, with 9 bases fitting TRBD1. Germline CDR1 reads LGHDT; CDR2 reads YNNKEL (reference sequence). Losses at the gene ends were 4 bases for V and 2 bases for J; bases not matched to a gene: 5. This CDR3 spans 15 amino acids. This CDR3 is CASSPGQGTNYGYTF. In DNA form, the CDR3 reads TGTGCCAGCAGCCCGGGACAGGGAACCAACTATGGCTACACCTTC.

This clonotype was found a few times. V is TRBV29-1 and J is TRBJ2-7; 10 positions match TRBD2. Trimming removed 1 base from V and 2 bases from J; junction bases left unmatched: 2. Germline values: CDR1 SQVTM, CDR2 ANQGSEA. This CDR3 has 14 residues. Here the CDR3 reads CSVEASGSPYEQYF. CDR3 sequence (DNA): TGCAGCGTTGAAGCTAGCGGGAGCCCCTACGAGCAGTACTTC.

Only a few counts were recorded for this clonotype. This rearrangement joins TRBV5-1 to TRBJ2-1; 9 bases line up with TRBD2. The CDR3 runs to 16 residues. Germline CDR1 SGHRS, CDR2 YFSETQ. V lost 3 bases and J lost 3; bases outside the gene matches: 7. CDR3 protein: CASSSMGLANYNEQFF. CDR3 coding DNA: TGCGCCAGCAGCTCGATGGGACTAGCAAACTACAATGAGCAGTTCTTC.

The gene calls are TRBV6-5 and TRBJ2-5, with TRBD1 matching over 7 bases. Germline trimming cut 2 bases from V and 1 base from J; bases unmatched to any gene: 4. CDR3 size: 15 residues. The V gene's germline CDR1 is MNHEY and CDR2 SVGAGI. In DNA, the CDR3 is TGTGCCAGCAGTTACAGAGGGACAGCCCAAGAGACCCAGTACTTC. This codes for CASSYRGTAQETQYF.

This sequence joins TRBV7-2 and TRBJ2-2, with 9 bases aligning to TRBD1. Germline V lookup: CDR1 SGHTA, CDR2 FQGNSA. Unmatched junction bases numbered 2, after V lost 5 bases and J lost 4 bases. This CDR3 comprises 14 residues. CDR3 region: CASSGTGRTGELFF. CDR3 coding DNA: TGTGCCAGCAGCGGGACAGGGCGCACCGGGGAGCTGTTTTTT.

In this sample, this clonotype turned up a few times. The chain joins TRBV5-1 to TRBJ2-1; 7 bases align to TRBD2. Per the germline V gene, CDR1 is SGHRS and CDR2 is YFSETQ. Trimming at V came to 5 bases and at J to 0 bases, leaving 8 bases not matched to a gene. This CDR3 has 16 residues. The CDR3 bases are TGCGCCAGCAGGAAGGCTAGCGGCACCTCCTACAATGAGCAGTTCTTC. This gives the protein CASRKASGTSYNEQFF. Full variable domain (remainder filled in from reference TRBV5-1 and TRBJ2-1): KAGVTQTPRYLIKTRGQQVTLSCSPISGHRSVSWYQQTPGQGLQFLFEYFSETQRNKGNFPGRFSGRQFSNSRSEMNVSTLELGDSALYLCASRKASGTSYNEQFFGPGTRLTVL.

In DNA, the CDR3 is TGCGCCAGCAGCCAAGAACGGGCCCGAGAGACCCAGTACTTC. Encoded protein: CASSQERARETQYF. V gene TRBV4-1 combines with J gene TRBJ2-5; D ambiguous. In germline, CDR1 is MGHRA, CDR2 YSYEKL. This CDR3 has 14 residues. V was shortened by 0 bases and J by 4 bases, with 9 bases between the two germline ends.

The V and J genes are TRBV20-1 and TRBJ1-2; TRBD1 is a possible D gene (6 bases). CDR3 size: 14 residues. Trimming stripped 3 bases from V and 6 bases from J, with 17 bases between. Germline V gives CDR1 DFQATT, CDR2 SNEGSKA (reference sequence). The CDR3, as DNA: TGCAGTGCTAGTCAGGGGAGCGTTTTGGATGGCTACACCTTC. Translated, it gives CSASQGSVLDGYTF.

The rearrangement links TRBV18 to TRBJ2-3; possible D gene TRBD2, 5 bases. Germline CDR1 reads KGHSH; CDR2 reads LQKENI. The CDR3 loop spans 14 amino acids. V was shortened by 3 bases and J by 3 bases, with 10 bases between the two germline ends. Here the CDR3 DNA reads TGTGCCAGCTCACCTCAAAGCGGAACAGATACGCAGTATTTT. Protein: CASSPQSGTDTQYF.

The chain employs TRBV11-2 and TRBJ2-5; D perhaps matches TRBD2 (6 bases). Germline V gives CDR1 SGHAT, CDR2 FQNNGV. This CDR3 region has 18 residues. The V end was cut by 0 bases, the J end by 3 bases, with 20 bases between. CDR3 nucleotides: TGTGCCAGCAGCTTAGAGATAATTGGGAGGAGGCAAAAAGAGACCCAGTACTTC. This encodes CASSLEIIGRRQKETQYF.

The chain combines TRBV18 with TRBJ2-1; 11 bases fit TRBD2. V lost 6 bases, J lost 0 bases, and 13 bases stayed unmatched. Germline-derived CDR1 and CDR2 are KGHSH and LQKENI. This CDR3 comprises 19 residues. Written as DNA, the CDR3 is TGTGCCAGCTCCCCCGGGACTAGCGGTACTTATGACTCCTACAATGAGCAGTTCTTC. It encodes CASSPGTSGTYDSYNEQFF.

This CDR3 reads CASRRDLGGEETQYF. CDR3 nucleotide sequence: TGTGCCAGCAGGAGGGACCTAGGGGGGGAGGAGACCCAGTACTTC. The chain recombines TRBV2 with TRBJ2-5; a possible D gene is TRBD2 (7 bases). The length of the CDR3 is 15 residues. V shed 6 bases and J shed 5 bases, with 19 bases lying between them. The germline CDR1 and CDR2 sequences are SNHLY and FYNNEI.

This clonotype was seen a handful of times. CDR3 residues: CASSVAMSLTGELFF. CDR3 bases: TGTGCCAGCAGCGTAGCTATGTCACTCACCGGGGAGCTGTTTTTT. The V and J genes are TRBV9 and TRBJ2-2, with no clear D. This CDR3 spans 15 amino acids. Germline values: CDR1 SGDLS, CDR2 YYNGEE. The V and J ends lost 0 bases and 4 bases respectively, with 10 bases between them.

The chain has TRBV7-9 and TRBJ2-1, with 7 bases fitting TRBD1. Trimming at V came to 7 bases and at J to 2 bases, leaving 8 bases not matched to a gene. Germline CDR1 SEHNR, CDR2 FQNEAQ (reference sequence). The length of the CDR3 is 15 residues. The CDR3 loop reads CASIPRDRTYNEQFF. CDR3 nucleotide sequence: TGTGCCAGCATCCCTCGGGACAGAACCTACAATGAGCAGTTCTTC. Supplemented by reference TRBV7-9 and TRBJ2-1, the full variable domain reads DTGVSQNPRHKITKRGQNVTFRCDPISEHNRLYWYRQTLGQGPEFLTYFQNEAQLEKSRLLSDRFSAERPKGSFSTLEIQRTEQGDSAMYLCASIPRDRTYNEQFFGPGTRLTVL.

This clonotype was seen many times. V is TRBV29-1 and J is TRBJ2-1, with D possibly being TRBD2 (5 bases). There are 15 residues in the CDR3. V was pared by 1 base and J by 0 bases, with 10 bases between. CDR1 and CDR2 from the germline V gene are SQVTM and ANQGSEA. The DNA of the CDR3 is TGCAGCGTTGAAGGACGCAGCGGCTCCTACAATGAGCAGTTCTTC. This sequence encodes CSVEGRSGSYNEQFF.

There are many counts of this clonotype. The chain carries TRBV7-9 and TRBJ1-6; the match to TRBD1 covers 8 bases. This CDR3 spans 15 amino acids. Germline values: CDR1 SEHNR, CDR2 FQNEAQ (reference sequence). The ends lost 3 bases at V and 8 bases at J; junction bases unmatched: 6. The CDR3 loop is CASSFQLGQDSPLHF. CDR3 DNA sequence: TGTGCCAGCAGCTTTCAGTTGGGACAGGATTCACCCCTCCACTTT.